Below, one T cell receptor beta chain is given with its context. Its antigen is undetermined. V lost 0 bases, J lost 3 bases, and 5 bases lay in between. The CDR3 sequence is 13 residues long. Per the germline V gene, CDR1 is SGHVS and CDR2 is FQNEAQ. The data stem from a study of vaccination effects on CD4 cells after COVID-19. The repertoire was sequenced with immunoSEQ multiplex PCR; TCRdb's copy has only in-frame clones and lacks some. The table has tens of thousands of clones, roughly three quarters seen once; the top ten hold roughly 3.1%. Antigen-specific CD4+ T cells were first expanded with viral peptide pools by the ViraFEST assay and only then sequenced. Following 10 days of culture, CD4+ T cells were isolated. Testing of the vaccine recipients showed negative nucleocapsid antibodies and no prior SARS-CoV-2 infection. Every well got a few million PBMC, which were grown with about 10 IU/ml IL-2 and about 9.5 ug/ml peptides. Cultures had half their medium replaced with IL-2 medium on days 3 and 7.

The clonotype was recovered from a human donor who received a COVID-19 vaccine. Specimen: CD4+ T cells from PBMCs cultured with HCoV-NL63 spike peptides, collected before COVID-19 vaccination. The rearrangement uses TRBV7-8 and TRBJ2-5, with D hard to call. CDR3 coding DNA: TGTGCCAGCAGCTTAGCGACCGAAGAGACCCAGTACTTC. This translates into CASSLATEETQYF.